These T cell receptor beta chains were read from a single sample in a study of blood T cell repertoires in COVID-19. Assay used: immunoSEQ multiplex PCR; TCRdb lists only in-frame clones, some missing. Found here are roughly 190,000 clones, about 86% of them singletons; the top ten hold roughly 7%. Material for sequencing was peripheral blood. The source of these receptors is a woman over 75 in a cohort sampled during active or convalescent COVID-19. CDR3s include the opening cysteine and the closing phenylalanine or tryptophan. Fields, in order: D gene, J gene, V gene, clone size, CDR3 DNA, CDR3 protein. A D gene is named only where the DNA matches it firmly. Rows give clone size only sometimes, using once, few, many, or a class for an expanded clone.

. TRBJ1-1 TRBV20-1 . TGCAGTGCTAGTCGGGGGGGTAACACTGAAGCTTTCTTT CSASRGGNTEAFF
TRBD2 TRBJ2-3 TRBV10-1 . TGCGCCAGCAGTGACGCCCCGGGACTAGCGGGAGATTTAAGCACAGATACGCAGTATTTT CASSDAPGLAGDLSTDTQYF
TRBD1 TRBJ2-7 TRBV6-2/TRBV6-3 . TGTGCCAGCAGTTACTCTCGGGACAGGGGTTGGTACGAGCAGTACTTC CASSYSRDRGWYEQYF
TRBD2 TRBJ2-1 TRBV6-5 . TGTGCCAGCAGTTACTCGACTAGCGGCTACTACAATGAGCAGTTCTTC CASSYSTSGYYNEQFF
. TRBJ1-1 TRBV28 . TGTGCCAGCAGCTCTAACACTGAAGCTTTCTTT CASSSNTEAFF
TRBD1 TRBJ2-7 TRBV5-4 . TGTGCCAGCAGCCTGACAGGGGTAAAATCCTACGAGCAGTACTTC CASSLTGVKSYEQYF
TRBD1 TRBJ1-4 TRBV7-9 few TGTGCCAGCAGCCCGGGCCTAACAGGGGGAGGGGAAAAACTGTTTTTT CASSPGLTGGGEKLFF
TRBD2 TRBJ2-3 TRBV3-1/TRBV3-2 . TGTGCCAGCAGCCCCACTAGCGGTTACGCGCAGTATTTT CASSPTSGYAQYF
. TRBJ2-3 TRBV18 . TGTGCCAGCTCTCCCGGGGGAGGCACAGATACGCAGTATTTT CASSPGGGTDTQYF
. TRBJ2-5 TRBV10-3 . TGTGCCATCAGGAATGGAGGGGGGGGAGAGACCCAGTACTTC CAIRNGGGGETQYF
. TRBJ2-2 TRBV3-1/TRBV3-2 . TGTGCCAGCAGCTCGCGGGACAGCTACACCGGGGAGCTGTTTTTT CASSSRDSYTGELFF
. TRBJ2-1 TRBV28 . TGTGCCAGCACAATGTCCTCCTACAATGAGCAGTTCTTC CASTMSSYNEQFF
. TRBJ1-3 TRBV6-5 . TGTGCCAGCATTGGGGGGGCAGTCTCTGGAAACACCATATATTTT CASIGGAVSGNTIYF
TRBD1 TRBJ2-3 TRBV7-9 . TGTGCCAGCAGCCCCCCGGGACAGGGAGGAACAGATACGCAGTATTTT CASSPPGQGGTDTQYF
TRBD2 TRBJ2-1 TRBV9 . TGTGCCAGCACGCTGACTAGCGGGACCAATGAGCAGTTCTTC CASTLTSGTNEQFF
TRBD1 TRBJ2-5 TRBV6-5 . TGTGCCAGCAGTTACAACGGACAGGTACAAGAGACCCAGTACTTC CASSYNGQVQETQYF
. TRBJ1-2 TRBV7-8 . TGTGCCAGCAGCTCCGAGGGTGGACAGCTTAACTATGGCTACACCTTC CASSSEGGQLNYGYTF
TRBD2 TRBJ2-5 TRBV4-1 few TGCGCCAGCAGCCGTCGGACTAGCGGAGTACAAGAGACCCAGTACTTC CASSRRTSGVQETQYF
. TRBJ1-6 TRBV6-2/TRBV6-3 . TGTGCCAGCAGTTACGGGGAGTGGTATAATTCACCCCTCCACTTT CASSYGEWYNSPLHF
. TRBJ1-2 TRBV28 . TGTGCCAGCACCCTAGGGGGGCGGGGGATCTATGGCTACACCTTC CASTLGGRGIYGYTF
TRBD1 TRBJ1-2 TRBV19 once TGTGCCAGTAGTATAACGACAGGGGGCTATGGCTACACCTTC CASSITTGGYGYTF
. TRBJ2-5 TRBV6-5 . TGTGCCAGCAGACACCAGGGGCGGGAGACCCAGTACTTC CASRHQGRETQYF
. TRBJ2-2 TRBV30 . TGTGCCTGGGCCTACAACCCACTACGGATAAACACCGGGGAGCTGTTTTTT CAWAYNPLRINTGELFF
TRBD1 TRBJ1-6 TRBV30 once TGTGCCTGGAGAGAACAGGGGACCTATAATTCACCCCTCCACTTT CAWREQGTYNSPLHF
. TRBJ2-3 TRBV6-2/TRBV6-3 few TGTGCCAGCAGTTTTTTTCGGGGCACAGATACGCAGTATTTT CASSFFRGTDTQYF
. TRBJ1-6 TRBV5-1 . TGCGCCAGCAGCATACAGGACAATAATTCACCCCTCCACTTT CASSIQDNNSPLHF
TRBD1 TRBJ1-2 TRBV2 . TGTGCCAGCACGTCAGGGGGGATTAACTCTAACTATGGCTACACCTTC CASTSGGINSNYGYTF
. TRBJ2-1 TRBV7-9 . TGTGCCAGCAGCTTGGACAGTTACAATGAGCAGTTCTTC CASSLDSYNEQFF
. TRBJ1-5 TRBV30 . TGTGCCTGGTCCCCACGGGGGTATGGCAATCAGCCCCAGCATTTT CAWSPRGYGNQPQHF
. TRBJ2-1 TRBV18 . TGTGCCAGCTCAAAAACTAATCGGGGCAATGAGCAGTTCTTC CASSKTNRGNEQFF
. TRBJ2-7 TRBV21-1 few TGTGCCAGCAGCGGCGGGACGTATTCCTACGAGCAGTACTTC CASSGGTYSYEQYF
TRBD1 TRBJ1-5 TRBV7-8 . TGTGCCAGCAGCTTAGAACGCAGGGGGCAGCCCCAGCATTTT CASSLERRGQPQHF
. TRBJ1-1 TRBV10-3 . TGTGCCATCACCCAGGGGAGTGGAACTGAAGCTTTCTTT CAITQGSGTEAFF
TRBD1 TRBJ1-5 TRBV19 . TGTGCCAGTAGTCCGGACAGGGGACCAGGGCCCCAGCATTTT CASSPDRGPGPQHF
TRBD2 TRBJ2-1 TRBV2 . TGTGCCAGCAGTGGAGGGACTAGCAATGAGCAGTTCTTC CASSGGTSNEQFF
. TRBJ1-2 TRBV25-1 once TGTGCCAGCAGACCGGGGGGGCTGGGTAACTATGGCTACACCTTC CASRPGGLGNYGYTF
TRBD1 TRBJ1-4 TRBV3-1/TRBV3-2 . TGTGCCAGCAGCCAAGGGGTGACAGGGAATGAAAAACTGTTTTTT CASSQGVTGNEKLFF
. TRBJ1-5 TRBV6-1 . TGTGCCAGCAGTGAATGGGGGACACCGAATCAGCCCCAGCATTTT CASSEWGTPNQPQHF
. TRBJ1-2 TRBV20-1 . TGCAGTGTTAAATCCTATGGCTACACCTTC CSVKSYGYTF
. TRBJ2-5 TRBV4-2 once TGTGCCAGCAGCCAAGAAGCAGGCCGCCAAGAGACCCAGTACTTC CASSQEAGRQETQYF
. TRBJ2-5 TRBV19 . TGTGCCAGTAGTATCGGCAGGGAAGAGACCCAGTACTTC CASSIGREETQYF
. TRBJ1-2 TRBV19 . TGTGCCAGTAGGGCGGGACGACGGGTGGGCTATGGCTACACCTTC CASRAGRRVGYGYTF
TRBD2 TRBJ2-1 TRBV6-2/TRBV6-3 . TGTGCCAGCAACCCGGGACTAGCGGGAAACAATGAGCAGTTCTTC CASNPGLAGNNEQFF
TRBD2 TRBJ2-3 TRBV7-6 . TGTGCCAGCAGCTTTAGACTAGCGGGGGGGCCAGATACGCAGTATTTT CASSFRLAGGPDTQYF
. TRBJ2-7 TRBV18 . TGTGCCAGCTCAGCTCGACTAGCCTACGAGCAGTACTTC CASSARLAYEQYF
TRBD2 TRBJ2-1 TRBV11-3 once TGTGCCAGCAGCTTAGGACTAGCGGGAGCCGATGAGCAGTTCTTC CASSLGLAGADEQFF